A selection of T cell receptor beta chains follows, all from one sample in a study of PD-1 blockade in classical Hodgkin lymphoma. The data were produced by immunoSEQ multiplex PCR, yet TCRdb's version contains in-frame clones alone and is incomplete. This table holds about 6,800 clones, roughly 80% found once. Sequencing was performed on CD4+ T cells from blood, taken at baseline. These receptors were taken from a human donor with classical Hodgkin lymphoma. The CDR3 runs from the conserved cysteine through the conserved F or W. D genes are given only for firm matches. Clone size, where shown, is once, few, many, or a class for clones that have expanded.

>.|TRBJ1-2|.|TRBV28
CASSLSWDPRHGYTF
TGTGCCAGCAGTCTCTCATGGGACCCCCGGCATGGCTACACCTTC
>.|TRBJ2-1|.|TRBV19
CASRGDWNEQFF
TGTGCCAGTAGGGGCGATTGGAATGAGCAGTTCTTC
>.|TRBJ1-1|.|TRBV10-3
CAISDSGGSTEAFF
TGTGCCATCAGTGATTCTGGGGGGAGCACTGAAGCTTTCTTT
>.|TRBJ2-7|.|TRBV18
CASSLQLTDYEQYF
TGTGCCAGCTCCCTCCAACTCACAGATTACGAGCAGTACTTC
>TRBD1|TRBJ1-1|.|TRBV23-1
CASRTGWRTEAFF
TGCGCCAGCAGGACAGGGTGGAGGACTGAAGCTTTCTTT
>.|TRBJ2-3|.|TRBV27
CASSLPGTYTDTQYF
TGTGCCAGCAGTTTACCGGGGACATACACAGATACGCAGTATTTT
>TRBD1|TRBJ2-7|.|TRBV6-1
CASRSDRAEQYF
TGTGCCAGCAGATCGGACAGGGCCGAGCAGTACTTC
>.|TRBJ1-4|.|TRBV27
CASSLQGQEKLFF
TGTGCCAGCAGTCTACAGGGTCAGGAAAAACTGTTTTTT
>.|TRBJ2-6|once|TRBV2
CASSEENSGANVLTF
TGTGCCAGCAGTGAGGAGAACTCTGGGGCCAACGTCCTGACTTTC
>TRBD1|TRBJ2-2|.|TRBV7-8
CASSFLTGATGELFF
TGTGCCAGCAGCTTTCTAACAGGGGCCACCGGGGAGCTGTTTTTT
>.|TRBJ1-3|.|TRBV20-1
CSASGDTIYF
TGCAGTGCTAGTGGGGACACCATATATTTT
>TRBD1|TRBJ2-7|.|TRBV18
CASSPRAQRTGDDYEQYF
TGTGCCAGCTCACCACGGGCCCAAAGGACAGGGGATGACTACGAGCAGTACTTC
>TRBD2|TRBJ2-1|.|TRBV2
CASSQGLAGGPGEQFF
TGTGCCAGCAGCCAAGGGTTGGCGGGAGGGCCAGGTGAGCAGTTCTTC
>.|TRBJ2-1|.|TRBV2
CASSSEGLANNEQFF
TGTGCCAGCAGTAGCGAGGGGCTTGCGAATAATGAGCAGTTCTTC
>TRBD2|TRBJ2-3|.|TRBV10-1
CASSGTSGTDTQYF
TGCGCCAGCAGTGGGACTAGCGGCACAGATACGCAGTATTTT
>.|TRBJ2-1|.|TRBV5-1
CASSLTPAGYNEQFF
TGCGCCAGCAGCTTGACCCCGGCGGGGTACAATGAGCAGTTCTTC
>TRBD1|TRBJ2-3|.|TRBV2
CASSPGQGLTDTQYF
TGTGCCAGCAGTCCGGGACAGGGTTTAACAGATACGCAGTATTTT
>.|TRBJ1-1|.|TRBV18
CASSPRGGGLNTEAFF
TGTGCCAGCTCACCACGAGGGGGGGGATTGAACACTGAAGCTTTCTTT
>.|TRBJ1-3|.|TRBV7-8
CASSSYPIRSQISGNTIYF
TGTGCCAGCAGCTCTTACCCCATCCGGAGCCAGATATCTGGAAACACCATATATTTT
>TRBD2|TRBJ2-3|.|TRBV19
CASSIRAGGTDTQYF
TGTGCCAGTAGTATAAGGGCGGGAGGCACAGATACGCAGTATTTT
>.|TRBJ2-7|.|TRBV14
CASSPDLAYEQYF
TGTGCCAGCAGCCCCGACTTAGCCTACGAGCAGTACTTC
>TRBD2|TRBJ2-3|.|TRBV7-6
CASSPGLAGGLRGTDTQYF
TGTGCCAGCAGCCCCGGACTAGCGGGAGGTTTAAGGGGCACAGATACGCAGTATTTT
>.|TRBJ2-1|.|TRBV10-3
CAISETEYNEQFF
TGTGCCATCAGTGAGACAGAGTACAATGAGCAGTTCTTC
>.|TRBJ2-1|.|TRBV6-4
CASKRETTSYNEQFF
TGTGCCAGCAAACGCGAGACTACATCCTACAATGAGCAGTTCTTC
>.|TRBJ1-3|.|TRBV15
CATSKGGAGQLSGNTIYF
TGTGCCACCAGCAAGGGAGGGGCAGGGCAGCTCTCTGGAAACACCATATATTTT
>TRBD2|TRBJ2-1|.|TRBV5-1
CASSSGPMGGNEQFF
TGCGCCAGCAGCTCGGGACCGATGGGGGGGAATGAGCAGTTCTTC
>TRBD2|TRBJ2-4|.|TRBV19
CASSTLRLAGVSKNIQYF
TGTGCCAGTAGTACTCTACGACTAGCGGGAGTATCCAAAAACATTCAGTACTTC
>.|TRBJ2-1|.|TRBV4-1
CASSQVGSNEQFF
TGCGCCAGCAGCCAAGTCGGGAGCAATGAGCAGTTCTTC
>TRBD2|TRBJ2-1|.|TRBV30
CAWKTGLAGGEQFF
TGTGCCTGGAAAACGGGACTAGCGGGAGGTGAGCAGTTCTTC
>.|TRBJ2-5|.|TRBV5-6
CASSLAGLKETQYF
TGTGCCAGCAGCTTGGCCGGGCTAAAAGAGACCCAGTACTTC
>.|TRBJ1-5|few|TRBV6-4
CASSILVGLGQPQHF
TGTGCCAGCAGCATACTGGTGGGGTTGGGACAGCCCCAGCATTTT
>TRBD2|TRBJ2-3|.|TRBV5-4
CASSETGGSGTDTQYF
TGTGCCAGCAGCGAGACGGGGGGTTCAGGCACAGATACGCAGTATTTT